Below are 4 T cell receptor beta chains sequenced from a single sample in a study of identical twins. MiXCR was run by TCRdb on the 5' RACE reads, yielding one entry per CDR3 protein. The sample shows 1,800,000 or so distinct CDR3 sequences, around 29% of them seen only once. The sample taken for sequencing was cord blood. These receptors were taken from a newborn girl in good health.

This chain joins TRBV5-1 and TRBJ1-4; tentatively, D is TRBD1 (6 bases). Germline V gene data show CDR1 as SGHRS and CDR2 as YFSETQ. The CDR3 contains 16 residues. V was pared by 4 bases and J by 11 bases, with 24 bases between. This CDR3 is CASSPWRGQGPSKLFF. DNA of the CDR3: TGCGCCAGCAGCCCCTGGAGGGGTCAGGGGCCTTCGAAACTGTTTTTT.

The rearrangement joins TRBV6-6 to TRBJ1-5; D unresolved. The length of the CDR3 is 16 residues. V lost 2 bases and J lost 0, with 11 bases in between. Germline V gene data show CDR1 as MNHNY and CDR2 as SVGAGI (reference sequence). The CDR3 protein is CASSYGSRYSNQPQHF. The DNA for the CDR3 is TGTGCCAGCAGTTACGGTAGTCGTTATAGCAATCAGCCCCAGCATTTT.

Remarks on this clonotype: This may stem from a read error, because a much larger clone lies one nucleotide away. The chain is built from TRBV29-1 and TRBJ2-1; TRBD2 matches 7 bases. Germline trimming cut 3 bases from V and 1 base from J; bases unmatched to any gene: 6. Germline V gene lookup returns CDR1 SQVTM and CDR2 ANQGSEA. This CDR3 has 15 residues. DNA of the CDR3: TGCAGCGTTGAGGAGGACGGGAGGTCCTACAATGAGCAGTTCTTC. Protein product: CSVEEDGRSYNEQFF.

The chain joins TRBV9 to TRBJ2-3, with a weak D call TRBD2 (7 bases). Germline loops: CDR1 SGDLS, CDR2 YYNGEE. The CDR3 is 16 amino acids. V gave up 3 bases and J gave up 3 bases, with 17 bases separating them. The CDR3 DNA reads TGTGCCAGCAGCGCCTACGGCAGGGGAGGGACAGATACGCAGTATTTT. Its translation: CASSAYGRGGTDTQYF.